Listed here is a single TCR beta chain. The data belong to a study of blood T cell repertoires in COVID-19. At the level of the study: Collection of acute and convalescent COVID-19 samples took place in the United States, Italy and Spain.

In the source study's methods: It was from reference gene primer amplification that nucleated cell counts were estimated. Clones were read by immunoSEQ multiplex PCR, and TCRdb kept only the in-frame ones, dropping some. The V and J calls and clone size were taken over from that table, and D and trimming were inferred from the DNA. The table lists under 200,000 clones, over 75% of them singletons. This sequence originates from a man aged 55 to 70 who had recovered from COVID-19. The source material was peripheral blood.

The CDR3 DNA follows: TGTGCCAGTAGGAAGGCAGGGGATTATAGCAATCAGCCCCAGCATTTT. This codes for CASRKAGDYSNQPQHF. The V gene is TRBV19, the J gene TRBJ1-5; weak D call: TRBD1 (6 bases). The germline V gene encodes CDR1 LNHDA and CDR2 SQIVND (reference sequence). V shed 6 bases and J shed 0 bases, with 15 bases lying between them. This CDR3 has 16 amino acids.